This is a list of T cell receptor beta chains from one sample in a study of OX40 agonist ivuxolimab in advanced cancers. The data were produced by immunoSEQ multiplex PCR, yet TCRdb's version contains in-frame clones alone and is incomplete. The table records 50,000 to 60,000 clones, 82% of them present only once. Source: CD4+ or CD8+ T cells sorted from blood, taken in a trial of the OX40 agonist ivuxolimab. The source of these receptors is an adult with an advanced solid tumor such as melanoma, head and neck, liver or kidney cancer. Both conserved end residues are part of each CDR3. A D gene is named only where the DNA matches it firmly. Clone size is given for some rows only: seen once, a few or many times, or a class if the clone is expanded.

TRBV6-1	-	TRBJ1-2	-	CASSPRGSPGYTF	TGTGCCAGCAGCCCCCGAGGATCTCCTGGCTACACCTTC
TRBV29-1	few	TRBJ2-7	TRBD2	CSVDRVSGTYEQYF	TGCAGCGTTGATAGAGTTAGCGGGACCTACGAGCAGTACTTC
TRBV7-6	-	TRBJ1-2	-	CASSPQAGQRYGYTF	TGTGCCAGCAGCCCACAGGCGGGACAACGCTATGGCTACACCTTC
TRBV6-1	-	TRBJ1-2	TRBD1	CASSGDRNNYGYTF	TGTGCCAGCAGTGGGGACAGGAACAACTATGGCTACACCTTC
TRBV6-5	-	TRBJ2-7	-	CASTQDYQSYEQYF	TGTGCCAGCACCCAGGACTACCAATCCTACGAGCAGTACTTC
TRBV11-2	-	TRBJ2-1	-	CASSSVFEQFF	TGTGCCAGCAGCTCGGTGTTTGAGCAGTTCTTC
TRBV19	-	TRBJ1-1	-	CASSMGGWVNTEAFF	TGTGCCAGTAGTATGGGGGGCTGGGTGAACACTGAAGCTTTCTTT
TRBV4-1	few	TRBJ1-2	-	CASRREGGGRNYGYTF	TGCGCCAGCAGAAGGGAGGGAGGGGGGAGAAACTATGGCTACACCTTC
TRBV7-9	once	TRBJ2-1	-	CASSLGSINEQFF	TGTGCCAGCAGCTTAGGGTCGATTAATGAGCAGTTCTTC
TRBV7-6	once	TRBJ2-5	TRBD1	CASSSGQQETQYF	TGTGCCAGCAGCTCGGGACAGCAAGAGACCCAGTACTTC
TRBV6-4	-	TRBJ2-5	-	CASSEHTGAGETQYF	TGTGCCAGCAGTGAACATACAGGAGCGGGAGAGACCCAGTACTTC
TRBV9	-	TRBJ2-7	TRBD1	CASSIHRGGEQYF	TGTGCCAGCAGCATTCACAGGGGTGGGGAGCAGTACTTC
TRBV5-4	-	TRBJ2-5	-	CASSLGQETQYF	TGTGCCAGCAGCTTAGGGCAAGAGACCCAGTACTTC
TRBV5-6	-	TRBJ2-3	TRBD2	CASSRGLAVLTDTQYF	TGTGCCAGCAGCCGGGGACTAGCGGTTCTCACAGATACGCAGTATTTT
TRBV19	-	TRBJ2-2	TRBD1	CASSRGTGGNTGELFF	TGTGCCAGTAGCCGGGGGACAGGGGGAAACACCGGGGAGCTGTTTTTT
TRBV29-1	-	TRBJ2-1	TRBD1	CSVYGTGAHNEQFF	TGCAGCGTGTACGGGACAGGGGCCCACAATGAGCAGTTCTTC
TRBV7-3	-	TRBJ1-1	TRBD1	CASSAGRSGGTEAFF	TGTGCCAGCAGCGCAGGACGTTCAGGGGGTACTGAAGCTTTCTTT
TRBV10-3	-	TRBJ2-7	-	CAISPPGFYEQYF	TGTGCCATCAGTCCCCCCGGGTTCTACGAGCAGTACTTC
TRBV29-1	-	TRBJ2-7	TRBD2	CSVVPSGRREQYF	TGCAGCGTTGTCCCTAGCGGGAGGCGCGAGCAGTACTTC
TRBV6-1	-	TRBJ2-1	TRBD2	CASKTSGRGEQFF	TGTGCCAGCAAGACTAGCGGGAGGGGTGAGCAGTTCTTC
TRBV6-6	once	TRBJ1-2	-	CASSYSFQGQGYTF	TGTGCCAGCAGTTACAGCTTCCAGGGGCAAGGCTACACCTTC
TRBV5-6	-	TRBJ1-3	-	CASSIQVGNTIYF	TGTGCCAGCAGCATACAGGTTGGAAACACCATATATTTT
TRBV28	-	TRBJ1-2	-	CASSPGGDNYGYTF	TGTGCCAGCAGTCCCGGCGGAGATAACTATGGCTACACCTTC
TRBV7-9	-	TRBJ1-4	-	CASSLWGSDEKLFF	TGTGCCAGCAGCTTATGGGGGAGCGATGAAAAACTGTTTTTT
TRBV28	few	TRBJ2-4	-	CASSPYGSGENIQYF	TGTGCCAGCAGTCCCTACGGATCCGGGGAAAACATTCAGTACTTC
TRBV5-1	-	TRBJ2-3	TRBD2	CASSLQSAGGPGDTQYF	TGCGCCAGCAGCTTGCAATCGGCGGGAGGGCCCGGGGATACGCAGTATTTT
TRBV9	-	TRBJ1-1	-	CASSVKMQGANTEAFF	TGTGCCAGCAGCGTAAAGATGCAAGGAGCGAACACTGAAGCTTTCTTT
TRBV5-4	-	TRBJ2-1	TRBD2	CASHPGGSYNEQFF	TGTGCCAGCCACCCGGGAGGATCCTACAATGAGCAGTTCTTC
TRBV4-1	-	TRBJ2-7	TRBD2	CASSPGYPGGEQYF	TGCGCCAGCAGCCCTGGGTATCCGGGGGGCGAGCAGTACTTC
TRBV9	-	TRBJ2-5	TRBD1	CASSSDRGTQETQYF	TGTGCCAGCAGCTCTGACAGGGGAACCCAAGAGACCCAGTACTTC
TRBV6-5	-	TRBJ2-1	TRBD2	CASSYTGLAGSGEQFF	TGTGCCAGCAGTTACACCGGACTAGCGGGATCGGGTGAGCAGTTCTTC
TRBV11-1	few	TRBJ2-7	TRBD1	CASSRGRYEQYF	TGTGCCAGCAGCAGGGGGCGGTACGAGCAGTACTTC
TRBV7-8	few	TRBJ2-7	TRBD1	CASKERDRVNEQYF	TGTGCCAGCAAGGAGCGGGACAGGGTGAACGAGCAGTACTTC
TRBV4-1	-	TRBJ2-2	-	CASSPRGAGDSTGELFF	TGCGCCAGCAGCCCCAGGGGCGCGGGAGATAGCACCGGGGAGCTGTTTTTT
TRBV7-6	-	TRBJ1-1	-	CASSQLSNTEAFF	TGTGCCAGCAGCCAGCTCTCGAACACTGAAGCTTTCTTT
TRBV7-8	-	TRBJ2-2	TRBD2	CASSLIAGGPRDGELFF	TGTGCCAGCAGCTTAATAGCGGGAGGGCCGAGAGACGGGGAGCTGTTTTTT
TRBV11-3	-	TRBJ2-3	-	CASSSFPQGPDTQYF	TGTGCCAGCAGCTCCTTCCCTCAGGGGCCAGATACGCAGTATTTT
TRBV2	-	TRBJ2-1	TRBD2	CASNRFVASGANEQFF	TGTGCCAGCAACCGTTTTGTAGCTAGCGGGGCCAATGAGCAGTTCTTC
TRBV6-5	-	TRBJ2-7	-	CASSSRTFSSYEQYF	TGTGCCAGCAGTTCGCGGACTTTCAGCTCCTACGAGCAGTACTTC
TRBV19	-	TRBJ2-1	-	CASSTIPRQRGSYNEQFF	TGTGCCAGTAGTACCATACCACGACAACGGGGGTCCTACAATGAGCAGTTCTTC
TRBV6-1	-	TRBJ2-7	-	CASRDTTYEQYF	TGTGCCAGTCGGGACACCACCTACGAGCAGTACTTC
TRBV9	-	TRBJ1-1	TRBD1	CASTSRQGGNTEAFF	TGTGCCAGCACCAGTCGACAGGGGGGGAACACTGAAGCTTTCTTT
TRBV5-1	few	TRBJ1-1	-	CASSLQTGNTEAFF	TGCGCCAGCAGCTTGCAAACGGGGAACACTGAAGCTTTCTTT
TRBV7-2	few	TRBJ1-1	TRBD1	CASSLQGRVQAFF	TGTGCCAGCAGTCTACAGGGGAGAGTTCAAGCTTTCTTT
TRBV10-3	few	TRBJ1-1	-	CAISEGDFSTEAFF	TGTGCCATCAGTGAGGGGGATTTTAGCACTGAAGCTTTCTTT
TRBV5-1	-	TRBJ1-4	-	CASSLTRASEKLFF	TGCGCCAGCAGCTTGACGAGGGCGAGTGAAAAACTGTTTTTT
TRBV7-9	once	TRBJ2-5	TRBD2	CASSWTSGAGETQYF	TGTGCCAGCAGCTGGACTAGCGGGGCCGGAGAGACCCAGTACTTC
TRBV7-2	-	TRBJ2-1	-	CASSLGGGRYNEQFF	TGTGCCAGCAGTCTAGGAGGGGGGCGGTACAATGAGCAGTTCTTC
TRBV19	-	TRBJ1-4	-	CASSITRVTKEKLFF	TGTGCCAGTAGTATCACCCGAGTGACTAAAGAAAAACTGTTTTTT
TRBV7-9	-	TRBJ2-1	-	CASSPLFGSRSYNEQFF	TGTGCCAGCAGCCCTCTCTTTGGCAGCCGCTCCTACAATGAGCAGTTCTTC
TRBV27	-	TRBJ1-1	-	CASSYRGWVTEAFF	TGTGCCAGCAGTTATAGGGGTTGGGTCACTGAAGCTTTCTTT
TRBV2	-	TRBJ1-5	TRBD1	CASSADRYRNQPQHF	TGTGCCAGCAGTGCGGACAGGTATCGCAATCAGCCCCAGCATTTT
TRBV27	-	TRBJ2-1	TRBD2	CASTPIRTSVYNEQFF	TGTGCCAGCACTCCTATTAGGACTAGCGTATACAATGAGCAGTTCTTC